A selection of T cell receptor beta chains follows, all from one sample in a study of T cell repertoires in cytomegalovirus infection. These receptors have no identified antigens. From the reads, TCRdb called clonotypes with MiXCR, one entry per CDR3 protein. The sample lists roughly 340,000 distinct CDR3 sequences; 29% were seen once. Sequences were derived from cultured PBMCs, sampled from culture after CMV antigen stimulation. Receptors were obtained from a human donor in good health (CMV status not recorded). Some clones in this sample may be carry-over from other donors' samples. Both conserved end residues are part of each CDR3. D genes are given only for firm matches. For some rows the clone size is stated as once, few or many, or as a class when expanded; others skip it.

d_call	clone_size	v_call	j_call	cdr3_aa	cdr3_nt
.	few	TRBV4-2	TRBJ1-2	CASSQDTGESYGYTF	TGTGCCAGCAGCCAAGATACAGGAGAATCCTATGGCTACACCTTC
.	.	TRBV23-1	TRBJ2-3	CASSQGVRSTDTQYF	TGCGCCAGCTCCCAAGGGGTGCGGAGCACAGATACGCAGTATTTT
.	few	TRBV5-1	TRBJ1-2	CASSSGPPAANYGYTF	TGCGCCAGCAGCTCGGGCCCTCCCGCAGCCAACTATGGCTACACCTTC
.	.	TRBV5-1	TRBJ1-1	CASSLDTGSDTEAFF	TGCGCCAGCAGCTTGGACACTGGGTCGGACACTGAAGCTTTCTTT
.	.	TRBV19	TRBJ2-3	CASSIPAADTQYF	TGTGCCAGTAGTATACCAGCGGCTGATACGCAGTATTTT
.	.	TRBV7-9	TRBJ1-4	CASSRPEVNEKLFF	TGTGCCAGCAGCCGACCCGAAGTGAATGAAAAACTGTTTTTT
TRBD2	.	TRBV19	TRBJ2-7	CASTKGRASGRTTHEQYF	TGTGCCAGTACCAAGGGAAGGGCTAGCGGGAGAACTACCCACGAGCAGTACTTC
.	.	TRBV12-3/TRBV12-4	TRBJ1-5	CASTSVGGNQPQHF	TGTGCCAGCACGTCAGTAGGGGGCAATCAGCCCCAGCATTTT
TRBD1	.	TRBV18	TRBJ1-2	CASSPREQGKDGYTF	TGTGCCAGCTCGCCCAGAGAACAGGGGAAGGATGGCTACACCTTC
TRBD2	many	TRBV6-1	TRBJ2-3	CASSRTSGGMNTDTQYF	TGTGCCAGCAGCCGGACTAGCGGGGGAATGAACACAGATACGCAGTATTTT
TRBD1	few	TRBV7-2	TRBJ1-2	CASSLGGQGHGYTF	TGTGCCAGCAGCTTAGGGGGACAGGGTCACGGCTACACCTTC
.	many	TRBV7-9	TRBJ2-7	CASREGSSYEQYF	TGTGCCAGCAGGGAGGGGTCTTCCTACGAGCAGTACTTC